The present entry profiles one T cell receptor beta chain with its context. Its antigen remains unknown. Genomic DNA acted as the template from which TCR beta VDJ combination and CDR3 sequence profiling were carried out. TCRdb called the reads again in MiXCR, with one record for every CDR3 protein. The top ten hold under 1.5% of the sample, which has approximately 300,000 distinct CDR3 sequences, roughly 61% seen once. The data originate from a study of CD8+CD57+ T cells in acquired aplastic anemia. Findings and caveats of the study: Between patients and controls, around 27 CD8+ CDR3 sequences were found in common.

V was trimmed by 3 bases and J by 6 bases, leaving 5 bases between them. Germline V gene sequence: CDR1 DFQATT, CDR2 SNEGSKA (reference sequence). The CDR3 sequence is 10 residues long. Patients selected for sequencing had displayed CD8+CD57+ cell expansion by flow cytometry. This chain uses TRBV20-1 with TRBJ1-2, with unresolved D. This TCR derives from a human donor with aplastic anemia. The specimen was sorted CD4+, CD8+, or CD8+CD57+ T cells (not recorded which) from PBMCs. The CDR3 protein is CSARDNGYTF. DNA for the CDR3: TGCAGTGCTAGGGATAATGGCTACACCTTC.